The next 5 T cell receptor beta chains were all read from a single sample in a study of brain T cells in children with intractable seizures. Time point of the sample: blood from clinic visit 5 months post-surgery; TSC patient then seizure free. The method was immunoSEQ multiplex PCR; TCRdb's version includes in-frame clones alone and lacks a portion of them. This table has about 340,000 clones, about 93% appearing once. The source was peripheral blood, collected less than 6 months after surgery. Receptor source: a boy younger than two with tuberous sclerosis and intractable seizures.

Remarks on this clone: Its ends do not fully match the called genes, so a read error is possible. The CDR3 bases are TGTGCTAGCAGCTTCTCCGTCTGGACAGGGGGCACCGGGGAGCTGTTTTTT. This encodes CASSFSVWTGGTGELFF. The chain is built from TRBV7-7 and TRBJ2-2; TRBD1 matches at 10 bases. The CDR3 sequence is 17 residues long. Looked up from germline, CDR1 is SSHAT and CDR2 is FNYEAQ (reference sequence).

This clone has only one observation. V and J are TRBV7-6 and TRBJ2-7, with 9 bases lining up with TRBD1. The CDR3 totals 15 residues. The germline CDR1 and CDR2 sequences are SGHVS and FNYEAQ. Unmatched junction bases numbered 7, after V lost 5 bases and J lost 2 bases. The CDR3 nucleotides read TGTGCCAGCAGCCAGGGACAGGGTCGCGCCTACGAGCAGTACTTC. Residues: CASSQGQGRAYEQYF. The full variable domain, completed using reference TRBV7-6 and TRBJ2-7, is GAGVSQSPRYKVTKRGQDVALRCDPISGHVSLYWYRQALGQGPEFLTYFNYEAQQDKSGLPNDRFSAERPEGSISTLTIQRTEQRDSAMYRCASSQGQGRAYEQYFGPGTRLTVT.

This rearrangement joins TRBV19 to TRBJ1-2; no clear D gene. Deletions cut 6 bases from V and 6 bases from J, with 11 bases between. This CDR3 is 12 amino acids long. Germline values: CDR1 LNHDA, CDR2 SQIVND (reference sequence). DNA for the CDR3: TGTGCCAGTAGGTCCTTACCAGATGGCTACACCTTC. It specifies CASRSLPDGYTF.

The chain employs TRBV30 and TRBJ1-2; D uncertain. Per the germline V gene, CDR1 is GTSNPN and CDR2 is SVGIG (reference sequence). V was shortened by 2 bases and J by 4 bases, with 8 bases between the two germline ends. There are 12 residues in the CDR3. The CDR3 coding sequence is TGTGCCTGGAGTACCGGGAGCTATGGCTACACCTTC. Translating gives CAWSTGSYGYTF.

The chain carries TRBV29-1 and TRBJ1-2; D gene unclear. CDR1 is SQVTM, CDR2 ANQGSEA, per germline. Trimming shortened V by 3 bases and J by 12 bases, and 14 bases separated the two germline ends. The CDR3 has 11 residues. CDR3 protein: CSVDSQAGDTF. In nucleotides, the CDR3 is TGCAGCGTTGATTCGCAGGCCGGAGACACCTTC. The full variable domain, its missing parts supplied by reference TRBV29-1 and TRBJ1-2, is SAVISQKPSRDICQRGTSLTIQCQVDSQVTMMFWYRQQPGQSLTLIATANQGSEATYESGFVIDKFPISRPNLTFSTLTVSNMSPEDSSIYLCSVDSQAGDTFGSGTRLTVV.